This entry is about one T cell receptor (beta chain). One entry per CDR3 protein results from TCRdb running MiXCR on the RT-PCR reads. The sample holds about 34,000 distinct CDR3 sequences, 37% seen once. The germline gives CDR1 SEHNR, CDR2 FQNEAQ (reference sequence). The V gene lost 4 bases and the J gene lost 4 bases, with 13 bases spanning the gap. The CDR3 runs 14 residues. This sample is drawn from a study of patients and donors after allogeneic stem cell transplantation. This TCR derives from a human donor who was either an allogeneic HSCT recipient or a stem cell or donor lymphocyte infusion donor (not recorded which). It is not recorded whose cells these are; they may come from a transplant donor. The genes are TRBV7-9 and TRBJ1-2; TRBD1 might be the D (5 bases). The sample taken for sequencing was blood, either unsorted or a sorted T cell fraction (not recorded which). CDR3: CASSYGGVGYGYTF. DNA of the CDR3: TGTGCCAGCAGCTACGGGGGAGTTGGCTATGGCTACACCTTC.